The 27 T cell receptor beta chains below come from one sample, sequenced in a study of beta chain features in type 1 diabetes. Points from the study as a whole: Moderately but significantly shorter TCRB CDR3s were found in Type 1 diabetes patients in all four CD4+ subsets.

These TCRs are of unknown antigen specificity. Of the isolated RNA, all was reverse transcribed, and so the sequenced material was expressed TCRB transcripts. Sequenced by immunoSEQ multiplex PCR; TCRdb stores in-frame clones only, minus some. The repertoire holds some 700,000 clones, 13% seen once, with 0.02% to 0.025% in the top ten. Source material: naive CD4+ T cells from blood. All receptors come from a man aged 18 to 29 with type 1 diabetes.

This clone has just a few counts. The chain links TRBV30 to TRBJ2-7; 9 bases align to TRBD1. Per germline, CDR1 GTSNPN and CDR2 SVGIG (reference sequence). CDR3 length: 15 residues. Losses at the gene ends were 6 bases for V and 0 bases for J; bases not matched to a gene: 9. CDR3: CACTSGQGLSYEQYF. CDR3 DNA: TGTGCCTGCACCTCGGGACAGGGACTCTCCTACGAGCAGTACTTC. Full variable domain (missing parts from reference TRBV30 and TRBJ2-7): SQTIHQWPATLVQPVGSPLSLECTVEGTSNPNLYWYRQAAGRGLQLLFYSVGIGQISSEVPQNLSASRPQDRQFILSSKKLLLSDSGFYLCACTSGQGLSYEQYFGPGTRLTVT.

This clone was seen a few times. CDR3 DNA: TGCAGCGTTCCTGGAGGGACAGGTTTCCACGAGCAGTACTTC. Translating gives CSVPGGTGFHEQYF. The gene calls are TRBV29-1 and TRBJ2-7; 8 bases match TRBD1. With 5 bases clipped from V and 5 bases from J, the junction kept 11 bases outside the gene matches. The CDR3 has 14 residues. Germline assignment: CDR1 SQVTM and CDR2 ANQGSEA.

This clone was counted only a few times. V usage is TRBV10-3 and J usage is TRBJ1-4, with 10 bases matching TRBD1. V gave up 6 bases and J gave up 2 bases; unmatched junction bases: 3. Germline lookup yields CDR1 ENHRY and CDR2 SYGVKD. This CDR3 has 15 amino acids. CDR3 in amino acids: CAISPGQGTNEKLFF. The CDR3 nucleotides read TGTGCCATCAGCCCGGGACAGGGGACTAATGAAAAACTGTTTTTT.

The rearrangement joins TRBV2 to TRBJ2-7; either TRBD1 or TRBD2 may fit D (5 bases each). The CDR3 is 13 amino acids. V was cut by 4 bases and J by 7 bases, with 14 bases left in between. The germline CDR1 and CDR2 sequences are SNHLY and FYNNEI. Written as DNA, the CDR3 is TGTGCCAGCAGTGGGGACGGACCTACAGAGCAGTACTTC. Its translation is CASSGDGPTEQYF.

This clone occurred a few times. J is TRBJ1-2 and V is TRBV6-5; TRBD1 matches 7 bases. Germline CDR1 reads MNHEY; CDR2 reads SVGAGI. The V segment lost 6 bases and the J segment 1 base; nucleotides outside the gene matches: 5. The CDR3 is 14 residues long. The CDR3 DNA follows: TGTGCCAGCAGCCCAGGGGGAAGTAACTATGGCTACACCTTC. Translated, it gives CASSPGGSNYGYTF.

This clone was detected only a few times. Here the CDR3 DNA reads TGTGCCAGCAGCCTCAGGGCAGGGGCAAAAGAGACCCAGTACTTC. Translated: CASSLRAGAKETQYF. V usage is TRBV14 and J usage is TRBJ2-5; TRBD1 might be the D (6 bases). V was clipped by 4 bases and J by 3 bases, with 15 bases between them. The germline gives CDR1 SGHDN, CDR2 FVKESK. This CDR3 comprises 15 residues. The full variable domain, rest sourced from reference TRBV14 and TRBJ2-5, is EAGVTQFPSHSVIEKGQTVTLRCDPISGHDNLYWYRRVMGKEIKFLLHFVKESKQDESGMPNNRFLAERTGGTYSTLKVQPAELEDSGVYFCASSLRAGAKETQYFGPGTRLLVL.

The rearrangement links TRBV25-1 to TRBJ1-2; the D gene is possibly TRBD1 (5 bases). CDR3 length: 13 amino acids. CDR1 MGHDK and CDR2 SYGVNS come from the germline V gene. Trimming shortened V by 4 bases and J by 5 bases, and 11 bases separated the two germline ends. The CDR3 loop reads CASSGGVWYGYTF. The DNA of the CDR3 is TGTGCCAGCAGTGGGGGGGTTTGGTATGGCTACACCTTC.

The rearrangement uses TRBV25-1 and TRBJ2-3, with no clear D. Between the trimmed V and J ends, which lost 6 bases and 2 bases, there was a span of 6 bases. Germline V gene sequence: CDR1 MGHDK, CDR2 SYGVNS. The CDR3 runs to 12 residues. The CDR3 sequence: CASSTYTDTQYF. As DNA, the CDR3 is TGTGCCAGCAGCACCTACACAGATACGCAGTATTTT.

The rearrangement links TRBV29-1 to TRBJ1-1; 7 bases align to TRBD1. V was clipped by 6 bases and J by 5 bases; unmatched bases: 9. This CDR3 spans 13 amino acids. The germline V gene encodes CDR1 SQVTM and CDR2 ANQGSEA. CDR3 protein: CSVEGQLGTEAFF. CDR3 sequence (DNA): TGCAGCGTGGAGGGACAGCTGGGGACTGAAGCTTTCTTT. Full variable domain (rest looked up from reference TRBV29-1 and TRBJ1-1): SAVISQKPSRDICQRGTSLTIQCQVDSQVTMMFWYRQQPGQSLTLIATANQGSEATYESGFVIDKFPISRPNLTFSTLTVSNMSPEDSSIYLCSVEGQLGTEAFFGQGTRLTVV.

The V gene is TRBV6-5, the J gene TRBJ2-3; 9 bases fit TRBD1. The V segment lost 5 bases and the J segment 4 bases; nucleotides outside the gene matches: 7. CDR1 and CDR2 (germline): MNHEY, SVGAGI. CDR3 length: 15 residues. CDR3 nucleotides: TGTGCCAGCAGTCATTCACAGGGGGCATCAGATACGCAGTATTTT. Translated, it gives CASSHSQGASDTQYF.

This clone was seen a handful of times. This chain links TRBV18 with TRBJ2-7, with 10 bases that match TRBD2. The length of the CDR3 is 15 residues. Germline loops: CDR1 KGHSH, CDR2 LQKENI. The V and J ends lost 5 bases and 0 bases, in that order; junction bases with no gene match: 4. CDR3 DNA sequence: TGTGCCAGCTCAGCCACTAGCGGGGCCTCCTACGAGCAGTACTTC. As protein: CASSATSGASYEQYF.

This chain joins TRBV7-2 and TRBJ2-4; D tentatively reads TRBD1 or TRBD2 (6 bases each). The CDR3 sequence is 15 residues long. Germline loops: CDR1 SGHTA, CDR2 FQGNSA. Trimming took off 0 bases at V and 5 bases at J, with 11 bases between the two ends. In nucleotides, the CDR3 is TGTGCCAGCAGCTTAGCTTGGGGGGCTGAAAACATTCAGTACTTC. It is translated as CASSLAWGAENIQYF. Full variable domain (missing parts from reference TRBV7-2 and TRBJ2-4): GAGVSQSPSNKVTEKGKDVELRCDPISGHTALYWYRQSLGQGLEFLIYFQGNSAPDKSGLPSDRFSAERTGGSVSTLTIQRTQQEDSAVYLCASSLAWGAENIQYFGAGTRLSVL.

The gene calls are TRBV4-1 and TRBJ1-1; D uncertain. The CDR3 length is 16 residues. The germline V and J ends were trimmed by 1 base and 1 base, with 13 bases remaining between them. Germline CDR1 is MGHRA and CDR2 is YSYEKL. CDR3 bases: TGCGCCAGCAGCCAAGGGCCCGCCGAGGGGAACACTGAAGCTTTCTTT. Translated, it gives CASSQGPAEGNTEAFF.

This clone was counted only a few times. The J gene is TRBJ2-7, the V gene TRBV10-1, with 8 bases that match TRBD1. The CDR3 contains 13 residues. The J segment lost 6 bases and the V segment lost 8 bases, leaving 9 bases of the junction unmatched. The germline CDR1 and CDR2 sequences are WNHNN and SYGVQD (reference sequence). For the CDR3, the DNA is TGCGCCAGCTCTTCAGGGGGCCCGGGCGAGCAGTACTTC. It encodes CASSSGGPGEQYF.

J is TRBJ1-5 and V is TRBV7-2, with D uncertain. The CDR3 is 15 residues long. Germline CDR1 is SGHTA and CDR2 is FQGNSA. The germline V and J ends were trimmed by 5 bases and 0 bases, with 11 bases remaining between them. The CDR3 DNA reads TGTGCCAGCAGCCCAACAGCATATAGCAATCAGCCCCAGCATTTT. The encoded protein is CASSPTAYSNQPQHF.

The V and J genes are TRBV7-9 and TRBJ2-7, with D possibly called TRBD1 or TRBD2 (5 bases each). The CDR3 is 13 amino acids. V dropped 7 bases and J dropped 5 bases, with 15 bases sitting between them. In germline, CDR1 is SEHNR, CDR2 FQNEAQ (reference sequence). Here the CDR3 DNA reads TGTGCCAGCACCTCCCATCGGGACGACGAGCAGTACTTC. Translating gives CASTSHRDDEQYF. The full variable domain, in which reference TRBV7-9 and TRBJ2-7 provide the parts outside the CDR3, is DTGVSQNPRHKITKRGQNVTFRCDPISEHNRLYWYRQTLGQGPEFLTYFQNEAQLEKSRLLSDRFSAERPKGSFSTLEIQRTEQGDSAMYLCASTSHRDDEQYFGPGTRLTVT.

The V call is TRBV19, the J call TRBJ1-5, with D possibly TRBD1 on 6 matching bases. V was shortened by 8 bases and J by 4 bases, with 12 bases between the two germline ends. Germline V gene data show CDR1 as LNHDA and CDR2 as SQIVND (reference sequence). This CDR3 has 13 residues. The chain's CDR3 is CASQGSWNQPQHF. The DNA of the CDR3 is TGTGCCAGTCAGGGGTCTTGGAATCAGCCCCAGCATTTT.

This clone has only a few counts. The chain employs TRBV7-6 and TRBJ2-5; unclear D gene. The CDR3 has 14 amino acids. CDR1 and CDR2 from the germline V gene are SGHVS and FNYEAQ. Trimming stripped 0 bases from V and 5 bases from J, with 10 bases between. The CDR3 sequence: CASSLAGVGETQYF. CDR3 DNA sequence: TGTGCCAGCAGCTTAGCTGGGGTGGGGGAGACCCAGTACTTC.

This clone was seen more than once but under ten times. The rearrangement joins TRBV9 to TRBJ2-3; D gene uncertain. Germline V CDR1 and CDR2: SGDLS, YYNGEE. V was trimmed by 0 bases and J by 8 bases, leaving 4 bases between them. There are 11 residues in the CDR3. In DNA, the CDR3 is TGTGCCAGCAGCGTAGGGGCTACGCAGTATTTT. Its translation is CASSVGATQYF.

This clone has more than one count but fewer than ten. The rearrangement joins TRBV25-1 to TRBJ1-2, with D tentatively TRBD1 (5 bases). Trimming shortened V by 2 bases and J by 5 bases, and 12 bases separated the two germline ends. There are 14 residues in the CDR3. Germline CDR1 MGHDK, CDR2 SYGVNS. In DNA form, the CDR3 reads TGTGCCAGCAGTGAAGCGGGGGTTTGGTATGGCTACACCTTC. This sequence encodes CASSEAGVWYGYTF.

The chain recombines TRBV27 with TRBJ1-2; D perhaps matches TRBD1 (6 bases). CDR1 is MNHEY and CDR2 is SMNVEV in the germline V gene (reference sequence). Trimming cost V 3 bases and J 4 bases, with 9 bases left between them. This CDR3 has 13 residues. CDR3 sequence: CASSFSGAYGYTF. The DNA for the CDR3 is TGTGCCAGCAGTTTCTCAGGGGCCTATGGCTACACCTTC.

This clone was counted only a few times. The rearrangement links TRBV5-6 to TRBJ1-4, with unresolved D. The germline CDR1 and CDR2 sequences are SGHDT and YYEEEE. The CDR3 runs 14 residues. Trimming took 3 bases from V and 2 from J, leaving 8 bases between them. This CDR3 reads CASSWLGTNEKLFF. DNA of the CDR3: TGTGCCAGCAGCTGGCTCGGGACTAATGAAAAACTGTTTTTT.

The rearrangement joins TRBV6-5 to TRBJ1-2; 12 bases line up with TRBD1. V gave up 5 bases and J gave up 13 bases; unmatched junction bases: 8. Germline CDR1 reads MNHEY; CDR2 reads SVGAGI. The CDR3 runs to 13 residues. The CDR3 is CASSPRDRGPLTF. CDR3 in DNA: TGTGCCAGCAGTCCCCGGGACAGGGGGCCGCTCACCTTC.

This clone was picked up a small number of times. The V call is TRBV15, the J call TRBJ2-2; possibly TRBD1 for D (5 bases). V was shortened by 2 bases and J by 0 bases, with 7 bases between the two germline ends. This CDR3 is 15 amino acids long. CDR1 and CDR2 (germline): LNHNV, YYDKDF (reference sequence). The CDR3 nucleotides are TGTGCCACCAGCAGACAGGGTACGAACACCGGGGAGCTGTTTTTT. Translation: CATSRQGTNTGELFF.

The sample holds a few counts of this clone. V gene TRBV2 combines with J gene TRBJ1-2, with D unresolved. V was cut by 3 bases and J by 4 bases, with 12 bases left in between. The CDR3 covers 14 residues. CDR1 and CDR2 (germline): SNHLY, FYNNEI. The CDR3 reads CASSETGNSYGYTF. In DNA form, the CDR3 reads TGTGCCAGCAGTGAGACGGGTAATAGCTATGGCTACACCTTC.

The table lists this clone with a few counts. The chain couples TRBV5-1 to TRBJ1-2; D is ambiguous. V was trimmed by 6 bases and J by 3 bases, leaving 12 bases between them. CDR1 and CDR2 (germline): SGHRS, YFSETQ. The CDR3 totals 13 residues. In DNA, the CDR3 is TGCGCCAGCAACGAGGGCGAGGACTATGGCTACACCTTC. This translates into CASNEGEDYGYTF.

This clone has more than one count but fewer than ten. The chain employs TRBV10-3 and TRBJ1-1, with 8 bases lining up with TRBD1. V lost 11 bases to trimming and J lost 2 bases; unmatched junction nucleotides: 7. This CDR3 comprises 13 residues. The germline gives CDR1 ENHRY, CDR2 SYGVKD. CDR3 nucleotide sequence: TGTGCCGGCCAGGGGGCGGACAACACTGAAGCTTTCTTT. Protein sequence: CAGQGADNTEAFF.